The present entry profiles one T cell receptor (beta chain) with its context. Other DNA sequences in this specimen translate into the identical CDR3. The entry originates in a study of shared clonotypes between healthy human individuals. CDR3 size: 13 residues. CDR1 and CDR2 (germline): LNHDA, SQIVND (reference sequence). V lost 3 bases, J lost 7 bases, and 12 bases lay in between. The repertoire was sequenced with immunoSEQ multiplex PCR; TCRdb's copy has only in-frame clones and lacks some. The sample consists of around 2,000,000 clones, about 95% of them appearing once. V is TRBV19 and J is TRBJ2-5, with D perhaps matching TRBD1 (5 bases). Sequences were obtained from naive CD4+ T cells sorted from blood. Specified subset: CD45RA+ positively selected. The source of this sequence is a man younger than 35 in good health. The CDR3 coding sequence is TGTGCCAGTAGTATCCCCGGAAGGGGGACCCAGTACTTC. Protein product: CASSIPGRGTQYF. Full variable domain (outside the CDR3, taken from reference TRBV19 and TRBJ2-5): DGGITQSPKYLFRKEGQNVTLSCEQNLNHDAMYWYRQDPGQGLRLIYYSQIVNDFQKGDIAEGYSVSREKKESFPLTVTSAQKNPTAFYLCASSIPGRGTQYFGPGTRLLVL.